This TCR beta chain was retrieved from a study of T cells in Graves' hyperthyroidism and ophthalmopathy. This clonotype was found once. RNA transcripts were the template for amplifying TCR beta CDR3 regions. Primed by the HTBI set, a first-round RT-PCR was run on the TCR CDR3. MiXCR, run by TCRdb on the multiplex PCR reads, gives a single entry per CDR3 protein. The table records hundreds of thousands of distinct CDR3 sequences, 15% to 18% of them present only once. The CDR3 is 15 amino acids. V shed 2 bases and J 7 bases; nucleotides not matched to a gene: 4. Germline V CDR1 and CDR2: LNHDA, SQIVND (reference sequence).

The sample was blood. The TCR was taken from a woman aged 18-29 years with Graves' hyperthyroidism. This chain links TRBV19 with TRBJ2-2; 10 bases are shared with TRBD1. CDR3 bases: TGTGCCAGTAGTATACGACAGGGGGCCGGCGGGGAGCTGTTTTTT. Its translation: CASSIRQGAGGELFF.